These 30 T cell receptor beta chains were sequenced from one sample in a study of CD8 T cells in ankylosing spondylitis. TCRdb reprocessed the 5' RACE reads via MiXCR and lists one record per CDR3 protein. The sample has around 330,000 distinct CDR3 sequences; roughly 12% are singletons. Material: blood, either unsorted or a sorted T cell fraction (not recorded which). The origin of the receptors is a female donor with ankylosing spondylitis or in good health (not recorded which).

This clonotype was observed a handful of times. The V and J genes are TRBV12-3 or TRBV12-4 and TRBJ1-5, with 10 bases that match TRBD1. V lost 7 bases to trimming and J lost 5 bases; unmatched junction nucleotides: 5. The CDR3 length is 14 residues. In nucleotides, the CDR3 is TGTGCCAGCACCCGGACAGGGGGGGATCAGCCCCAGCATTTT. Translation gives CASTRTGGDQPQHF.

Turning to this clonotype: This may be a read error: a much more frequent sequence differs by one nucleotide. The rearrangement joins TRBV7-2 to TRBJ2-3; weak D call: TRBD1 (6 bases). V lost 8 bases to trimming and J lost 2 bases, with 14 bases between them. Germline V lookup: CDR1 SGHTA, CDR2 FQGNSA. The length of the CDR3 is 14 residues. CDR3 loop: CASGPDRYTDTQYF. In DNA form, the CDR3 reads TGTGCCAGCGGCCCGGACAGATACACAGATACGCAGTATTTT.

The chain joins TRBV20-1 to TRBJ2-2; the D gene is possibly TRBD2 (5 bases). Germline V gene lookup returns CDR1 DFQATT and CDR2 SNEGSKA (reference sequence). Deletions cut 3 bases from V and 4 bases from J, with 18 bases between. CDR3 length equals 16 residues. The CDR3 DNA is TGCAGTGCTAGCCCTCCGGGGTTCAGGAGCACCGGGGAGCTGTTTTTT. It yields the protein CSASPPGFRSTGELFF.

This clonotype was found a few times. The V call is TRBV29-1, the J call TRBJ2-6; TRBD1 aligns across 7 bases. The CDR3 is 16 residues long. V gave up 1 base and J gave up 3 bases; unmatched junction bases: 6. CDR1 is SQVTM, CDR2 ANQGSEA, per germline. CDR3 in DNA: TGCAGCGTTGAAGCCGACAGGGTAGGTGGGGCCAACGTCCTGACTTTC. This gives the protein CSVEADRVGGANVLTF.

This clonotype was seen a few times. V usage is TRBV15 and J usage is TRBJ2-5, with unresolved D. Germline V gene sequence: CDR1 LNHNV, CDR2 YYDKDF (reference sequence). Between the trimmed V and J ends, which lost 5 bases and 3 bases, there was a span of 10 bases. CDR3 length equals 13 residues. CDR3 nucleotide sequence: TGTGCCACCAGCTCCAGCGTCGAAGAGACCCAGTACTTC. This encodes CATSSSVEETQYF.

In its sample, this clonotype was seen many times. The chain uses TRBV12-3 or TRBV12-4 and TRBJ2-3; 10 bases agree with TRBD1. This CDR3 comprises 14 residues. V shed 7 bases, J shed 3 bases, and the junction held 4 bases outside the gene matches. For the CDR3, the DNA is TGTGCCAGCACCGACAGGGGGCAAACAGATACGCAGTATTTT. This codes for CASTDRGQTDTQYF.

The chain uses TRBV28 and TRBJ2-1; 11 nucleotides line up with TRBD2. Trimming at V came to 6 bases and at J to 4 bases, leaving 11 bases not matched to a gene. This CDR3 region has 17 residues. Germline assignment: CDR1 MDHEN and CDR2 SYDVKM. The CDR3 is CASSPLSGTSGYNEQFF. The CDR3 DNA reads TGTGCCAGCAGCCCCCTTTCAGGGACTAGCGGTTACAATGAGCAGTTCTTC.

This clonotype has a count of ten or more. The J gene is TRBJ2-7, the V gene TRBV20-1, with D possibly called TRBD1 or TRBD2 (5 bases each). Germline V gene lookup returns CDR1 DFQATT and CDR2 SNEGSKA (reference sequence). The CDR3 runs 15 residues. The CDR3 nucleotides read TGCAGCCTCAAACTAGGCTTAGGGGCCGCCTACGAGCAGTACTTC. It codes for CSLKLGLGAAYEQYF.

The CDR3 region is CASSSGRESPLHF. For the CDR3, the DNA is TGTGCCAGCAGCTCGGGACGGGAATCACCCCTCCACTTT. The genes are TRBV7-3 and TRBJ1-6; tentative D call: TRBD1 (5 bases). Trimming cost V 4 bases and J 10 bases, with 11 bases left between them. Looked up from germline, CDR1 is SGHTA and CDR2 is FQGTGA. The CDR3 is 13 residues long.

The sample holds many counts of this clonotype. V usage is TRBV4-2 and J usage is TRBJ1-2, with D perhaps TRBD1 (5 bases). Germline CDR1 and CDR2: LGHNA and YNFKEQ. CDR3 length: 15 amino acids. Deletions cut 3 bases from V and 7 bases from J, with 18 bases between. The CDR3 DNA reads TGTGCCAGCAGCCAGGACACACGGACGGATTCTGGCTACACCTTC. Translation: CASSQDTRTDSGYTF.

This clonotype came up many times. V and J are TRBV20-1 and TRBJ2-7, with D perhaps assigned TRBD1 or TRBD2 (5 bases each). V gave up 6 bases and J gave up 2 bases, with 14 bases separating them. Germline CDR1 reads DFQATT; CDR2 reads SNEGSKA (reference sequence). This CDR3 spans 13 amino acids. The CDR3 region is CSAHLRGTYEQYF. The DNA for the CDR3 is TGCAGTGCCCACCTTCGGGGCACCTACGAGCAGTACTTC.

The rearrangement uses TRBV12-3 or TRBV12-4 and TRBJ1-5, with 11 bases lining up with TRBD1. The V and J ends lost 8 bases and 4 bases, in that order; junction bases with no gene match: 1. The CDR3 sequence is 13 residues long. The CDR3 reads CASGQGANQPQHF. DNA for the CDR3: TGTGCCAGCGGACAGGGGGCGAATCAGCCCCAGCATTTT.

The rearrangement joins TRBV12-3 or TRBV12-4 to TRBJ2-3; D not resolved. The CDR3 has 19 residues. V lost 10 bases to trimming and J lost 0 bases, with 29 bases between them. This CDR3 is CATLGTLGSETPSTDTQYF. The CDR3 DNA is TGTGCCACCCTTGGAACGTTGGGGTCGGAGACTCCTAGCACAGATACGCAGTATTTT.

This clonotype occurred many times. V and J are TRBV12-3 or TRBV12-4 and TRBJ1-6; TRBD1 is a possible D gene (5 bases). V gave up 1 base and J gave up 9 bases, with 13 bases separating them. The CDR3 covers 15 residues. Here the CDR3 DNA reads TGTGCCAGCAGTTTAGTCGGACGGGGGACTTCACCCCTCCACTTT. Encoded protein: CASSLVGRGTSPLHF.

This clonotype was picked up a small number of times. The chain employs TRBV7-2 and TRBJ1-4; maybe TRBD1 (5 bases). The length of the CDR3 is 16 residues. Germline V gene sequence: CDR1 SGHTA, CDR2 FQGNSA. Deletions cut 2 bases from V and 7 bases from J, with 17 bases between. The CDR3 coding sequence is TGTGCCAGCAGCTTATCCTTCCGGGGGGATGGTGAAAAACTGTTTTTT. Its translation: CASSLSFRGDGEKLFF.

This clonotype was recorded many times. This rearrangement joins TRBV29-1 to TRBJ2-1; perhaps TRBD1 as D (6 bases). With 4 bases removed from V and 1 base from J, the gap between germline ends came to 8 bases. The CDR3 is made up of 13 amino acids. Per the germline V gene, CDR1 is SQVTM and CDR2 is ANQGSEA. The CDR3 reads CSVVQGSYNEQFF. The CDR3 DNA follows: TGCAGCGTTGTCCAGGGGTCCTACAATGAGCAGTTCTTC.

In this sample, this clonotype turned up many times. The V and J genes are TRBV6-1 and TRBJ2-1, with D possibly being TRBD1 (7 bases). Germline CDR1 is MNHNS and CDR2 is SASEGT. The germline V and J ends were trimmed by 7 bases and 9 bases, with 22 bases remaining between them. The CDR3 has 15 residues. In DNA form, the CDR3 reads TGTGCCAGCACCTTCACCCTGACAGGGCGGGGTGAGCAGTTCTTC. This gives the protein CASTFTLTGRGEQFF.

This clonotype was recorded a few times. The chain uses TRBV18 and TRBJ1-1, with TRBD1 matching 7 bases. This CDR3 is 15 amino acids long. CDR1 and CDR2 from the germline V gene are KGHSH and LQKENI. Trimming at V came to 3 bases and at J to 5 bases, leaving 9 bases not matched to a gene. The CDR3 DNA follows: TGTGCCAGCTCACCCGGTACAGGGGCGGATACTGAAGCTTTCTTT. It yields the protein CASSPGTGADTEAFF.

J is TRBJ1-1 and V is TRBV7-2, with no clear D. Trimming took 4 bases from V and 4 from J, leaving 4 bases between them. The CDR3 covers 11 residues. The germline CDR1 and CDR2 sequences are SGHTA and FQGNSA. The CDR3 sequence: CASSSFTEAFF. CDR3 coding DNA: TGTGCCAGCAGCTCCTTCACTGAAGCTTTCTTT.

As concerns this clonotype: A much larger clone differs by one base, so this may be a read error. The chain combines TRBV20-1 with TRBJ2-1, with 13 bases that match TRBD2. Trimming at V came to 4 bases and at J to 4 bases, leaving 4 bases not matched to a gene. Per the germline V gene, CDR1 is DFQATT and CDR2 is SNEGSKA (reference sequence). This CDR3 region has 15 residues. CDR3 amino acids: CSAIGTSGAYNEQFF. The CDR3 DNA reads as TGCAGTGCTATTGGGACTAGCGGGGCGTACAATGAGCAGTTCTTC.

This clonotype has at least ten counts. The chain combines TRBV6-5 with TRBJ2-2; 7 bases are a match to TRBD2. The germline V gene encodes CDR1 MNHEY and CDR2 SVGAGI. V lost 3 bases and J lost 4; bases outside the gene matches: 20. The CDR3 contains 20 residues. CDR3 region: CASSYGGNVLAGGSTGELFF. CDR3 DNA: TGTGCCAGCAGTTATGGAGGGAACGTTTTGGCGGGCGGGAGCACCGGGGAGCTGTTTTTT.

Ten or more counts support this clonotype. J is TRBJ2-6 and V is TRBV5-1; no clear D gene. The CDR3 is 17 amino acids. CDR1 and CDR2 (germline): SGHRS, YFSETQ. Trimming shortened V by 0 bases and J by 3 bases, and 13 bases separated the two germline ends. The CDR3 DNA is TGCGCCAGCAGCTTGGAAGTGGCCGGAAGTGGGGCCAACGTCCTGACTTTC. This translates into CASSLEVAGSGANVLTF.

The chain is built from TRBV4-2 and TRBJ2-1, with 7 bases fitting TRBD2. The CDR3 has 14 residues. J gave up 2 bases and V 6 bases, and 4 bases lay outside the gene matches. Germline V gives CDR1 LGHNA, CDR2 YNFKEQ. CDR3 sequence reads: CASRSGTTYNEQFF. CDR3 in DNA: TGTGCCAGCAGATCCGGGACTACCTACAATGAGCAGTTCTTC.

In regard to this clonotype: A much larger clone is a single base away; this may be a read error. The genes are TRBV11-2 and TRBJ2-5; D not certain. CDR3 length: 13 amino acids. The V and J ends lost 2 bases and 1 base respectively, with 5 bases between them. Germline CDR1 reads SGHAT; CDR2 reads FQNNGV. The CDR3 DNA reads as TGTGCCAGCAGCTTAATCCCCCAAGAGACCCAGTACTTC. Its protein product is CASSLIPQETQYF.

The chain combines TRBV28 with TRBJ1-3; D might be TRBD1 (6 bases). Germline V gives CDR1 MDHEN, CDR2 SYDVKM. The CDR3 covers 16 residues. Trimming removed 5 bases from V and 0 bases from J, with 14 bases in between. The CDR3 here is CASSRKGEISGNTIYF. The DNA for the CDR3 is TGTGCCAGCAGTCGAAAGGGGGAGATCTCTGGAAACACCATATATTTT.

This clonotype occurred many times. This sequence joins TRBV9 and TRBJ1-4; tentative D call: TRBD1 (5 bases). The CDR3 length is 14 residues. Trimming stripped 5 bases from V and 11 bases from J, with 19 bases between. Germline CDR1 reads SGDLS; CDR2 reads YYNGEE. CDR3 in DNA: TGTGCCAGCAGTTCGGGGGGATCGTCGGGGAAACTGTTTTTT. Translation gives CASSSGGSSGKLFF.

This clonotype has at least ten counts. DNA for the CDR3: TGCAGTGCTAGAGATGGACAAGGTCGCACCCAGTACTTC. This sequence encodes CSARDGQGRTQYF. This chain uses TRBV20-1 with TRBJ2-5; D may be TRBD1 (5 bases). V gave up 0 bases and J gave up 8 bases, with 13 bases separating them. The CDR3 is 13 amino acids. Looked up from germline, CDR1 is DFQATT and CDR2 is SNEGSKA (reference sequence).

This clonotype was seen more than once but under ten times. The chain employs TRBV30 and TRBJ1-6, with 9 bases fitting TRBD1. V shed 5 bases and J 7 bases; nucleotides not matched to a gene: 3. The CDR3 spans 13 residues. The germline V gene encodes CDR1 GTSNPN and CDR2 SVGIG (reference sequence). CDR3 in amino acids: CAWEGQGNSPLHF. CDR3 nucleotide sequence: TGTGCCTGGGAAGGACAGGGGAATTCACCCCTCCACTTT.

The sample holds many counts of this clonotype. The chain combines TRBV10-3 with TRBJ2-7, with TRBD1 matching 9 bases. The CDR3 is 13 residues long. J lost 8 bases, V lost 7 bases, and 9 bases had no gene match. The V gene's germline CDR1 is ENHRY and CDR2 SYGVKD. CDR3 DNA sequence: TGTGCCATCACCAACGAGGACAGGGGCCAGCAGTACTTC. This encodes CAITNEDRGQQYF.

This clonotype was observed a handful of times. The genes are TRBV5-4 and TRBJ2-1, with no clear D. V dropped 3 bases and J dropped 2 bases, with 6 bases sitting between them. CDR3 size: 13 residues. Germline lookup yields CDR1 SGHNT and CDR2 YYREEE (reference sequence). The CDR3 coding sequence is TGTGCCAGCAGCTATAGGGCCTACAATGAGCAGTTCTTC. Encoded protein: CASSYRAYNEQFF.